The 15 T cell receptor beta chains below were found in one sample sequenced in a study of cytomegalovirus exposure and HLA in healthy donors. Amplification used 60 Vbeta primers and 13 Jbeta primers. Clones were read by immunoSEQ multiplex PCR, and TCRdb kept only the in-frame ones, dropping some. This sample has about 200,000 clones, with about 85% found just once. The sequenced sample was PBMCs. All receptors derive from a boy aged 2 to 10 in good health and CMV-seronegative.

The chain couples TRBV7-9 to TRBJ1-5; TRBD1 might be the D (6 bases). The V end was cut by 2 bases, the J end by 2 bases, with 10 bases between. The CDR3 is 15 amino acids. Germline V lookup: CDR1 SEHNR, CDR2 FQNEAQ (reference sequence). CDR3 residues: CASSLSQGGNQPQHF. CDR3 sequence (DNA): TGTGCCAGCAGCTTATCACAGGGAGGCAATCAGCCCCAGCATTTT.

This sequence joins TRBV27 and TRBJ1-5; 7 nucleotides line up with TRBD1. The CDR3 spans 14 residues. Germline V gene lookup returns CDR1 MNHEY and CDR2 SMNVEV (reference sequence). The V gene end was trimmed by 3 bases and the J gene end by 7 bases; junction bases not matched to a gene: 6. In DNA, the CDR3 is TGTGCCAGCAGTTTGATGACAGGGCGCCAGCCCCAGCATTTT. Translated, it gives CASSLMTGRQPQHF.

J is TRBJ2-1 and V is TRBV9, with 10 bases identical to TRBD2. Per germline, CDR1 SGDLS and CDR2 YYNGEE. Unmatched junction bases numbered 13, after V lost 7 bases and J lost 0 bases. This CDR3 is 18 amino acids long. For the CDR3, the DNA is TGTGCCAGCGCGGGGCTAGCGGGGGCCAAGAGCTCCTACAATGAGCAGTTCTTC. It is translated as CASAGLAGAKSSYNEQFF.

V gene TRBV6-6 combines with J gene TRBJ2-3, with D perhaps matching TRBD1 (6 bases). This CDR3 has 15 amino acids. The V end lost 6 bases, the J end lost 0 bases, and 13 bases lay between the germline ends. From germline, CDR1 is MNHNY and CDR2 SVGAGI (reference sequence). In DNA, the CDR3 is TGTGCCAGCAGGGTGGACAGTCCTAGCACAGATACGCAGTATTTT. Amino acids: CASRVDSPSTDTQYF.

CDR3 coding DNA: TGTGCCAGCAGCTTGGGACTAGCGGGAGGTCCCGCCTCCTACGAGCAGTACTTC. Translation: CASSLGLAGGPASYEQYF. The chain couples TRBV7-9 to TRBJ2-7; 15 bases are shared with TRBD2. V dropped 3 bases and J dropped 0; count of bases not matched to a gene: 6. CDR3 length: 18 residues. Per the germline V gene, CDR1 is SEHNR and CDR2 is FQNEAQ (reference sequence).

The CDR3 nucleotides are TGTGCCAGTGTTCCCGGGTCTAGCGCCTACAATGAGCAGTTCTTC. Its protein product is CASVPGSSAYNEQFF. The rearrangement joins TRBV27 to TRBJ2-1; TRBD2 is a possible D gene (6 bases). V dropped 9 bases and J dropped 2 bases, with 17 bases sitting between them. CDR3 length equals 15 residues. CDR1 MNHEY and CDR2 SMNVEV come from the germline V gene (reference sequence).

This sequence joins TRBV27 and TRBJ1-2; D gene ambiguous. The CDR3 covers 13 residues. Trimming removed 6 bases at V and 4 bases at J, with 12 bases between. CDR1 and CDR2 (germline): MNHEY, SMNVEV (reference sequence). CDR3 protein: CASRAGLGYGYTF. The CDR3 region has the DNA TGTGCCAGCAGGGCGGGGTTGGGCTATGGCTACACCTTC.

The table lists this clone with a few counts. V is TRBV7-9 and J is TRBJ2-1; tentatively, D is TRBD2 (6 bases). Germline lookup yields CDR1 SEHNR and CDR2 FQNEAQ (reference sequence). Deletions cut 6 bases from V and 8 bases from J, with 11 bases between. The CDR3 is 12 amino acids. CDR3 region: CASRISGDEQFF. CDR3 sequence (DNA): TGTGCCAGCAGAATTAGCGGAGATGAGCAGTTCTTC. Full variable domain (remainder filled in from reference TRBV7-9 and TRBJ2-1): DTGVSQNPRHKITKRGQNVTFRCDPISEHNRLYWYRQTLGQGPEFLTYFQNEAQLEKSRLLSDRFSAERPKGSFSTLEIQRTEQGDSAMYLCASRISGDEQFFGPGTRLTVL.

The V gene is TRBV29-1, the J gene TRBJ2-7, with D possibly TRBD1 on 6 matching bases. This CDR3 has 13 amino acids. V lost 3 bases and J lost 3, with 12 bases in between. In germline, CDR1 is SQVTM, CDR2 ANQGSEA. DNA of the CDR3: TGCAGCGTTGACACAGGCAGGGGCTACGAGCAGTACTTC. Translating gives CSVDTGRGYEQYF.

This chain joins TRBV6-5 and TRBJ2-5; a weak D match, TRBD2 (6 bases). V was cut by 4 bases and J by 7 bases, with 10 bases left in between. This CDR3 has 12 amino acids. Germline assignment: CDR1 MNHEY and CDR2 SVGAGI. The CDR3 loop reads CASSSAGLTQYF. CDR3 nucleotides: TGTGCCAGCAGTTCGGCGGGGCTGACCCAGTACTTC.

V usage is TRBV9 and J usage is TRBJ1-3, with 8 bases fitting TRBD1. From germline, CDR1 is SGDLS and CDR2 YYNGEE. The V segment lost 0 bases and the J segment 1 base; nucleotides outside the gene matches: 0. The CDR3 loop spans 15 amino acids. The CDR3 here is CASSVGTGSGNTIYF. The CDR3 nucleotides read TGTGCCAGCAGCGTAGGGACAGGGTCTGGAAACACCATATATTTT.

The chain employs TRBV2 and TRBJ1-1; D is undetermined. The V and J ends lost 6 bases and 7 bases respectively, with 9 bases between them. Germline V gives CDR1 SNHLY, CDR2 FYNNEI. This CDR3 contains 11 residues. This CDR3 is CASRGRSEAFF. The CDR3 bases are TGTGCCAGCAGGGGTAGGAGTGAAGCTTTCTTT.

V is TRBV6-1 and J is TRBJ1-1; D might be TRBD1 (5 bases). Germline V gene lookup returns CDR1 MNHNS and CDR2 SASEGT. The CDR3 spans 11 residues. V lost 4 bases, J lost 10 bases, and 10 bases lay in between. The CDR3 DNA follows: TGTGCCAGCAGTGCGGTAGGGGTAGCTTTCTTT. Encoded protein: CASSAVGVAFF.

The chain joins TRBV5-4 to TRBJ2-7, with a weak D call TRBD2 (7 bases). The CDR3 is made up of 14 amino acids. Germline lookup yields CDR1 SGHNT and CDR2 YYREEE (reference sequence). Trimming cost V 1 base and J 3 bases, with 11 bases left between them. CDR3 amino acids: CASSLRGGFYEQYF. The CDR3, as DNA: TGTGCCAGCAGCTTGAGGGGGGGATTCTACGAGCAGTACTTC.

V and J are TRBV27 and TRBJ2-1; 7 nucleotides match TRBD1. Germline V gene lookup returns CDR1 MNHEY and CDR2 SMNVEV (reference sequence). The CDR3 contains 14 residues. The V and J ends lost 4 bases and 0 bases, in that order; junction bases with no gene match: 0. The CDR3 DNA sequence: TGTGCCAGCAGTTGGGACAGCTCCTACAATGAGCAGTTCTTC. Amino acid sequence: CASSWDSSYNEQFF.